The sequence of this TCR beta chain was determined in a study of CD8+ T cells in alopecia areata. For the study at large: Those treated were given oral tofacitinib at 5 to 10 mg twice daily. Severity of treated patients was scored by affected scalp percentage.

Treatment in this sample: oral pan-JAK inhibitor, 5-10 mg twice daily. Germline loops: CDR1 SQVTM, CDR2 ANQGSEA. The CDR3 is 11 amino acids. V lost 4 bases to trimming and J lost 8 bases, with 11 bases between them. In each case, RNA was isolated and then reverse transcribed into cDNA as the sequencing template. Profiled with immunoSEQ multiplex PCR; TCRdb holds only in-frame clones, not every one. This table has around 190,000 clones, approximately 61% appearing once. The chain carries TRBV29-1 and TRBJ1-2, with D possibly being TRBD1 (5 bases). This sequence was found in a human donor with alopecia areata. Specimen: CD4+ T cells sorted from blood, collected at week 24, from a patient treated with tofacitinib. Written as DNA, the CDR3 is TGCAGCGTTGGTGCAGGACACGGCTACACCTTC. This sequence encodes CSVGAGHGYTF.